By sample fraction, the clone carrying this TCR beta chain is medium-sized. The antigen remains undetermined. Patients underwent thyroid surgery, and none had received any treatment before it. The CDR3 runs 14 residues. Germline V gene data show CDR1 as LNHDA and CDR2 as SQIVND (reference sequence). V was trimmed by 1 base and J by 1 base, leaving 8 bases between them. From the PCR reads, TCRdb re-called clones with MiXCR. The data hold tens of thousands of clones, with 20% to 25% observed a single time. The sample originates from a study of metastatic and nonmetastatic thyroid tumors. General study findings and limits: According to reports, the diversity of TCR beta was significantly higher in malignant thyroid tumors than in benign nodules, and this held in both blood and tumor samples.

The V call is TRBV19, the J call TRBJ2-7; D call uncertain. The clonotype was recovered from a male donor with papillary thyroid cancer or a benign thyroid nodule (not recorded which). Some clones in this sample may be carry-over from other donors' samples. Sample: blood. The CDR3 nucleotides read TGTGCCAGTAGTATAGCCCGCGGATCCTACGAGCAGTACTTC. Translation: CASSIARGSYEQYF.